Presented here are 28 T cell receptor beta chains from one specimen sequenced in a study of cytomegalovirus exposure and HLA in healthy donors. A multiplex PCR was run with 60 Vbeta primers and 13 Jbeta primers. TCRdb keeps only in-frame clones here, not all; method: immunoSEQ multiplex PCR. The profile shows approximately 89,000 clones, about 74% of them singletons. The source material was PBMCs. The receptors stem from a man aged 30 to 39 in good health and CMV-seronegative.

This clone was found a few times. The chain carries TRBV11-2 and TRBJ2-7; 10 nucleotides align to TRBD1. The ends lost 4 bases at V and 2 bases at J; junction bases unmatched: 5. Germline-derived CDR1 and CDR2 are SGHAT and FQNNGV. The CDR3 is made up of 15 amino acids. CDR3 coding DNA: TGTGCCAGCAGCTCGACGACAGGGGGCACCTACGAGCAGTACTTC. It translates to CASSSTTGGTYEQYF.

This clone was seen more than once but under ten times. CDR3 sequence: CAWSPDTNYGYTF. In DNA form, the CDR3 reads TGTGCCTGGAGTCCAGACACTAACTATGGCTACACCTTC. The gene calls are TRBV30 and TRBJ1-2; D gene uncertain. The CDR3 has 13 residues. Trimming shortened V by 2 bases and J by 0 bases, and 7 bases separated the two germline ends. CDR1 and CDR2 from the germline V gene are GTSNPN and SVGIG (reference sequence).

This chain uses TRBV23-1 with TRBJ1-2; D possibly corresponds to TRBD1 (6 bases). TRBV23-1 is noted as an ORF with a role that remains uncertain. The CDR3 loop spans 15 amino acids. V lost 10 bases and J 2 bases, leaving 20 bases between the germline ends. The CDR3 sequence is CATPEPRTANYGYTF. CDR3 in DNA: TGCGCCACCCCCGAACCCCGGACAGCCAACTATGGCTACACCTTC.

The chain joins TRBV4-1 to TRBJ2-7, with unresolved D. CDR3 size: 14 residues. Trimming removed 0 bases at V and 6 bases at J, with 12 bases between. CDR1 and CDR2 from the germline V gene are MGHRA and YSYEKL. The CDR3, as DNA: TGCGCCAGCAGCCAAGAATTTACGCGGCTCGAGCAGTACTTC. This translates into CASSQEFTRLEQYF.

CDR3 bases: TGTGCCAGCAGTTTAACAATTTTAAGCTCCTACGAGCAGTACTTC. Its translation: CASSLTILSSYEQYF. The rearrangement links TRBV28 to TRBJ2-7; D is unresolved. Germline lookup yields CDR1 MDHEN and CDR2 SYDVKM. CDR3 size: 15 residues. Deletions cut 2 bases from V and 0 bases from J, with 11 bases between.

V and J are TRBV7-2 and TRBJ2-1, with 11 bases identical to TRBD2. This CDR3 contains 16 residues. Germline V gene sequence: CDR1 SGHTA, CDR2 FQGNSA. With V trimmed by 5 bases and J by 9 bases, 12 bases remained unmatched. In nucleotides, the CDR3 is TGTGCCAGCAGCCAGACTTTAGCGGGGGGGGCTGCTGAGCAGTTCTTC. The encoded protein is CASSQTLAGGAAEQFF.

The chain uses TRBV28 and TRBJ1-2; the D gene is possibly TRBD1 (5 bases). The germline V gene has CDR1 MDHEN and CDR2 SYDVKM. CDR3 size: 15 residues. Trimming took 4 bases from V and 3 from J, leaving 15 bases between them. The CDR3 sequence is CASSYRARDYYGYTF. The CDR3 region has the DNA TGTGCCAGCAGTTATCGGGCCAGGGACTACTATGGCTACACCTTC.

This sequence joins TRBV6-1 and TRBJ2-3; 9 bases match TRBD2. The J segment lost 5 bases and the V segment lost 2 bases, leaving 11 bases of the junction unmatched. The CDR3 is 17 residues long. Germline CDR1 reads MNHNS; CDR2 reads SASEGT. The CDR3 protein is CASSENAGGRGRDTQYF. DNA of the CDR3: TGTGCCAGCAGTGAAAACGCGGGAGGGCGCGGAAGAGATACGCAGTATTTT.

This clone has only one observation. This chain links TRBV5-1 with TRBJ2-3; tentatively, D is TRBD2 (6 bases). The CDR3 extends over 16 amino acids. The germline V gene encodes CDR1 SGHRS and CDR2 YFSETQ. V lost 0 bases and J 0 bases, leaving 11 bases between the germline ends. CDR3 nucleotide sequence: TGCGCCAGCAGCTTGGCCGGGACTGCTAGCACAGATACGCAGTATTTT. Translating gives CASSLAGTASTDTQYF. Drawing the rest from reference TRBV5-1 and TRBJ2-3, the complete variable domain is KAGVTQTPRYLIKTRGQQVTLSCSPISGHRSVSWYQQTPGQGLQFLFEYFSETQRNKGNFPGRFSGRQFSNSRSEMNVSTLELGDSALYLCASSLAGTASTDTQYFGPGTRLTVL.

The CDR3 sequence is CASAQGRGSNTGELFF. The CDR3 DNA reads TGCGCCAGCGCACAAGGGAGGGGCTCGAACACCGGGGAGCTGTTTTTT. The rearrangement links TRBV4-1 to TRBJ2-2, with 7 positions matching TRBD2. The germline V gene has CDR1 MGHRA and CDR2 YSYEKL. The trim removed 8 bases at V and 0 bases at J, leaving 9 bases unmatched. The CDR3 runs to 16 residues.

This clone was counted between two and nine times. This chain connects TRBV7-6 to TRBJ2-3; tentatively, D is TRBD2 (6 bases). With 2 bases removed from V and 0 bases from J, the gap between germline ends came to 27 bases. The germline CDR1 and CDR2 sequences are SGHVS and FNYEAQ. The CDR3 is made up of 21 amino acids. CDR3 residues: CASSLRSGPRDLTSSTDTQYF. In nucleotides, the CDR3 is TGTGCCAGCAGCTTAAGGTCCGGTCCGCGGGACCTTACCTCTAGCACAGATACGCAGTATTTT. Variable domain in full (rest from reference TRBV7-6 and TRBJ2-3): GAGVSQSPRYKVTKRGQDVALRCDPISGHVSLYWYRQALGQGPEFLTYFNYEAQQDKSGLPNDRFSAERPEGSISTLTIQRTEQRDSAMYRCASSLRSGPRDLTSSTDTQYFGPGTRLTVL.

The CDR3 DNA reads as TGTGCCAGCAGGTTCGACAGGGGCCCTAATTCACCCCTCCACTTT. This gives the protein CASRFDRGPNSPLHF. This chain joins TRBV5-4 and TRBJ1-6; 8 nucleotides match TRBD1. CDR1 and CDR2 from the germline V gene are SGHNT and YYREEE (reference sequence). This CDR3 is 15 amino acids long. J lost 6 bases, V lost 5 bases, and 7 bases had no gene match.

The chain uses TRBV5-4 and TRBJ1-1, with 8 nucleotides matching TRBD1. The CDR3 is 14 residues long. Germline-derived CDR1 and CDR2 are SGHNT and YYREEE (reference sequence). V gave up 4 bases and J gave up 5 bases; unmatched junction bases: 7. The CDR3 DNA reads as TGTGCCAGCAGCCACCAGGGGGCAGGGACTGAAGCTTTCTTT. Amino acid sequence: CASSHQGAGTEAFF.

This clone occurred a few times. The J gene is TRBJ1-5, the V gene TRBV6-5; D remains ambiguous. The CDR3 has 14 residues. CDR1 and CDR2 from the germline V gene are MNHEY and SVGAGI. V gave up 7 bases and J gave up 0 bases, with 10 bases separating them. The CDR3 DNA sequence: TGTGCCAGCATCGGAGGAACTAGCAATCAGCCCCAGCATTTT. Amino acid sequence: CASIGGTSNQPQHF.

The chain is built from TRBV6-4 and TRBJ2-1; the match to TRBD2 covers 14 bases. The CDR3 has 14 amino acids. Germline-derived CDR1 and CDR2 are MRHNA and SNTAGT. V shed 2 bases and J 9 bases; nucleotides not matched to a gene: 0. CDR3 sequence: CASSDGTSGGEQFF. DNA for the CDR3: TGTGCCAGCAGTGACGGGACTAGCGGGGGTGAGCAGTTCTTC.

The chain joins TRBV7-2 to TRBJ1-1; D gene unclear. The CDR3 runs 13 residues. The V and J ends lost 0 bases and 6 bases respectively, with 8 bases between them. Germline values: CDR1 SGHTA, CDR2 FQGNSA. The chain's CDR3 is CASSLAGVSEAFF. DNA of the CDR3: TGTGCCAGCAGCTTAGCCGGGGTTTCTGAAGCTTTCTTT.

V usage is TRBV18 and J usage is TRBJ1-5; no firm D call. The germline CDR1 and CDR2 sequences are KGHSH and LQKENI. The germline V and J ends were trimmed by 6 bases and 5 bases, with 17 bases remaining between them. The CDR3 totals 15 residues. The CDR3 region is CASSGSSSRDQPQHF. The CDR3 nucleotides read TGTGCCAGCTCGGGGAGCAGCTCGAGAGATCAGCCCCAGCATTTT. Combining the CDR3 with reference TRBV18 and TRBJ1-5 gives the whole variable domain NAGVMQNPRHLVRRRGQEARLRCSPMKGHSHVYWYRQLPEEGLKFMVYLQKENIIDESGMPKERFSAEFPKEGPSILRIQQVVRGDSAAYFCASSGSSSRDQPQHFGDGTRLSIL.

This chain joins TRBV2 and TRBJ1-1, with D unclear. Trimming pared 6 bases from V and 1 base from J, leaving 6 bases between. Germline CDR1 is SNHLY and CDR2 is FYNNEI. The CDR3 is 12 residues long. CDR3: CASRLQNTEAFF. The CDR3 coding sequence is TGTGCCAGCAGACTACAGAACACTGAAGCTTTCTTT. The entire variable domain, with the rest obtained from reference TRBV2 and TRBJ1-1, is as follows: EPEVTQTPSHQVTQMGQEVILRCVPISNHLYFYWYRQILGQKVEFLVSFYNNEISEKSEIFDDQFSVERPDGSNFTLKIRSTKLEDSAMYFCASRLQNTEAFFGQGTRLTVV.

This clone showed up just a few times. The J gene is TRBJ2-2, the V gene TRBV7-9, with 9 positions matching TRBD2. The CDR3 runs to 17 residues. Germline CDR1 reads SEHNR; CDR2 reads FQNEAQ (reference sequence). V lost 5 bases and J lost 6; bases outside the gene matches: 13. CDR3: CASSPERASGKAGELFF. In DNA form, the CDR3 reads TGTGCCAGCAGCCCGGAAAGGGCTAGCGGGAAGGCCGGGGAGCTGTTTTTT.

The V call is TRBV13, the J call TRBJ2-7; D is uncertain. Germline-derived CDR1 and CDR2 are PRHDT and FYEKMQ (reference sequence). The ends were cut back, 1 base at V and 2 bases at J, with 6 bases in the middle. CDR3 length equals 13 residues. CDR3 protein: CASSLAGAYEQYF. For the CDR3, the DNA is TGTGCCAGCAGCTTAGCCGGAGCCTACGAGCAGTACTTC.

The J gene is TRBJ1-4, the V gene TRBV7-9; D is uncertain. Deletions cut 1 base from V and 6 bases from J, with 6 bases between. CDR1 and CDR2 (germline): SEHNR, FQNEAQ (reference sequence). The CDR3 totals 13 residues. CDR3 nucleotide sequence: TGTGCCAGCAGCTTAGGGGCTGATGAAAAACTGTTTTTT. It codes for CASSLGADEKLFF.

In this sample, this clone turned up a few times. CDR3 DNA: TGCGCCAGCAGCCAAGATAGGGCTAGCGGGGTTTTAGGGCAGTACTTC. Encoded protein: CASSQDRASGVLGQYF. The J gene is TRBJ2-7, the V gene TRBV4-3, with 9 bases that match TRBD2. Germline V gives CDR1 LGHNA, CDR2 YSLEER. The CDR3 covers 16 residues. V lost 0 bases to trimming and J lost 9 bases; unmatched junction nucleotides: 12.

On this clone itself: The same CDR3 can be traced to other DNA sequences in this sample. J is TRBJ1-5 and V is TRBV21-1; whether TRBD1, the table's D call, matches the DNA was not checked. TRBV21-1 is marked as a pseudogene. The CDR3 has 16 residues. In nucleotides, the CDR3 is TGTGCCAGCAGGGGACAGGGGGAGGATGGCAATCAGCCCCAGCATTTT. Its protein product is CASRGQGEDGNQPQHF.

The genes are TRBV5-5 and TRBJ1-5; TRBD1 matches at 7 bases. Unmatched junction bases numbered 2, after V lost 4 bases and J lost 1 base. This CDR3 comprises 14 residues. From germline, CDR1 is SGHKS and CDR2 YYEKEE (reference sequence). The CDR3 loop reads CASSPTGSNQPQHF. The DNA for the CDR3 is TGTGCCAGCAGCCCGACAGGGAGCAATCAGCCCCAGCATTTT.

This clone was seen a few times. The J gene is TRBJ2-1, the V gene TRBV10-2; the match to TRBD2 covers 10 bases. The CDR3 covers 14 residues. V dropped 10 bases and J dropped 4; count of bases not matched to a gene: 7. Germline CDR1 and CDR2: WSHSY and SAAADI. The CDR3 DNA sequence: TGCGCCACTAAAAGGACTAGCGGATACAATGAGCAGTTCTTC. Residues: CATKRTSGYNEQFF.

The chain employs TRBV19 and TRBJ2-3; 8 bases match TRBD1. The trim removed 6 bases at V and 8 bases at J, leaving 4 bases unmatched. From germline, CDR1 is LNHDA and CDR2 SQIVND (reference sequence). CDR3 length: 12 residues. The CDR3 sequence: CASSGQGSTQYF. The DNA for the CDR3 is TGTGCCAGTAGCGGACAGGGCTCTACGCAGTATTTT.

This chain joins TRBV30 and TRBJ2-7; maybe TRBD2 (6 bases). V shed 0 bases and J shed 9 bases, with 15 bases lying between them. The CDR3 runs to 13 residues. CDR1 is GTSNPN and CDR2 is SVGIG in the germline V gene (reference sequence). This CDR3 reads CAWSVSGRPGQYF. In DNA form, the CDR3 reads TGTGCCTGGAGTGTTAGCGGCAGGCCGGGGCAGTACTTC.

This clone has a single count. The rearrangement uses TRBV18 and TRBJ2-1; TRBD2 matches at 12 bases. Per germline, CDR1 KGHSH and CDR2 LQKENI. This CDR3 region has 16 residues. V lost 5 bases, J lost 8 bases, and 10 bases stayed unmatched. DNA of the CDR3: TGTGCCAGCTCAAGTAAACTAGCGGGGGGTGTCTATGAGCAGTTCTTC. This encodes CASSSKLAGGVYEQFF.